The 31 T cell receptor beta chains below were found in one sample sequenced in a study of response to subunit inactivated influenza vaccine. TCRdb used MiXCR to reprocess the RT-PCR reads, holding one entry per CDR3 protein. This table has roughly 710,000 distinct CDR3 sequences, approximately 15% appearing once. Sequenced here: PBMCs from blood, sampled around 15 days before vaccination. These TCRs come from a man in his fifties who received an inactivated influenza vaccine.

This clonotype was detected ten times or more. The rearrangement joins TRBV28 to TRBJ1-5; D gene ambiguous. The CDR3 covers 13 residues. V lost 8 bases to trimming and J lost 0 bases, with 8 bases between them. Germline lookup yields CDR1 MDHEN and CDR2 SYDVKM. DNA for the CDR3: TGTGCCAGCGCAGGAGATAGCAATCAGCCCCAGCATTTT. Its translation: CASAGDSNQPQHF. The full variable domain, in which reference TRBV28 and TRBJ1-5 provide the parts outside the CDR3, is DVKVTQSSRYLVKRTGEKVFLECVQDMDHENMFWYRQDPGLGLRLIYFSYDVKMKEKGDIPEGYSVSREKKERFSLILESASTNQTSMYLCASAGDSNQPQHFGDGTRLSIL.

V usage is TRBV6-2 or TRBV6-3 and J usage is TRBJ2-2, with no clear D. The CDR3 runs 15 residues. V was pared by 7 bases and J by 5 bases, with 17 bases between. Germline V gene sequence: CDR1 MNHEY, CDR2 SVGEGT. CDR3 bases: TGTGCCAGCACTAACGGTCGACAAATAACCGGGGAGCTGTTTTTT. As protein: CASTNGRQITGELFF.

The J gene is TRBJ2-7, the V gene TRBV30; TRBD1 matches 7 bases. This CDR3 comprises 15 residues. Germline V lookup: CDR1 GTSNPN, CDR2 SVGIG (reference sequence). V shed 3 bases, J shed 2 bases, and the junction held 10 bases outside the gene matches. CDR3 region: CAWSGEGQRAYEQYF. Here the CDR3 DNA reads TGTGCCTGGAGCGGCGAGGGACAGCGAGCCTACGAGCAGTACTTC.

The J gene is TRBJ2-5, the V gene TRBV12-3 or TRBV12-4; the match to TRBD2 covers 7 bases. The length of the CDR3 is 14 residues. The V segment lost 7 bases and the J segment 4 bases; nucleotides outside the gene matches: 9. The CDR3 DNA follows: TGTGCCAGCACCAATTTGGGGGAGGGAGAGACCCAGTACTTC. This gives the protein CASTNLGEGETQYF.

This clonotype was seen a handful of times. The rearrangement joins TRBV12-3 or TRBV12-4 to TRBJ1-5; D ambiguous. The germline V and J ends were trimmed by 3 bases and 3 bases, with 6 bases remaining between them. The CDR3 has 13 amino acids. CDR3 loop: CASSFQNNQPQHF. The CDR3 DNA follows: TGTGCCAGCAGTTTCCAGAACAATCAGCCCCAGCATTTT.

This clonotype appeared a few times. The chain couples TRBV7-2 to TRBJ2-5, with 10 bases matching TRBD1. In germline, CDR1 is SGHTA, CDR2 FQGNSA. The V segment lost 4 bases and the J segment 4 bases; nucleotides outside the gene matches: 6. The CDR3 has 15 residues. CDR3 protein: CASSSGQGLIETQYF. The CDR3 nucleotides read TGTGCCAGCAGCTCGGGACAGGGGTTAATAGAGACCCAGTACTTC. Looking up the rest from reference TRBV7-2 and TRBJ2-5 gives the full variable domain: GAGVSQSPSNKVTEKGKDVELRCDPISGHTALYWYRQSLGQGLEFLIYFQGNSAPDKSGLPSDRFSAERTGGSVSTLTIQRTQQEDSAVYLCASSSGQGLIETQYFGPGTRLLVL.

The chain links TRBV19 to TRBJ2-1; TRBD2 matches 11 bases. Trimming took 3 bases from V and 4 from J; bases not matched to a gene: 8. Germline values: CDR1 LNHDA, CDR2 SQIVND (reference sequence). The CDR3 sequence is 17 residues long. CDR3 bases: TGTGCCAGTAGTATCGGGCTAGCGGGAGGTTTGTACAATGAGCAGTTCTTC. This codes for CASSIGLAGGLYNEQFF.

The chain combines TRBV7-2 with TRBJ2-1; TRBD1 agrees at 9 bases. CDR1 is SGHTA, CDR2 FQGNSA, per germline. V shed 6 bases and J 0 bases; nucleotides not matched to a gene: 6. The CDR3 spans 16 residues. The CDR3 region is CASRRDRGGSYNEQFF. Here the CDR3 DNA reads TGTGCCAGCAGGAGAGACAGGGGGGGCTCCTACAATGAGCAGTTCTTC.

The rearrangement joins TRBV5-1 to TRBJ2-3; possible D gene TRBD1, 6 bases. Per germline, CDR1 SGHRS and CDR2 YFSETQ. The V end was cut by 2 bases, the J end by 0 bases, with 16 bases between. This CDR3 region has 17 residues. The CDR3 region has the DNA TGCGCCAGCAGCTTACGCTGGGCAGGGGAAAGCACAGATACGCAGTATTTT. This codes for CASSLRWAGESTDTQYF.

This clonotype occurred many times. The chain carries TRBV5-1 and TRBJ2-1, with TRBD2 matching over 8 bases. V lost 4 bases and J lost 2; bases outside the gene matches: 8. The CDR3 covers 16 residues. CDR1 is SGHRS, CDR2 YFSETQ, per germline. In DNA form, the CDR3 reads TGCGCCAGCAGCCCTAGCTTTAGCGGGGCCTACAATGAGCAGTTCTTC. Translation gives CASSPSFSGAYNEQFF. The whole variable domain, filled in from reference TRBV5-1 and TRBJ2-1, reads KAGVTQTPRYLIKTRGQQVTLSCSPISGHRSVSWYQQTPGQGLQFLFEYFSETQRNKGNFPGRFSGRQFSNSRSEMNVSTLELGDSALYLCASSPSFSGAYNEQFFGPGTRLTVL.

This clonotype has only a few counts. V and J are TRBV10-3 and TRBJ1-3, with 9 bases identical to TRBD1. Germline-derived CDR1 and CDR2 are ENHRY and SYGVKD. J gave up 3 bases and V 10 bases, and 10 bases lay outside the gene matches. The CDR3 contains 15 residues. Here the CDR3 DNA reads TGTGCCACCCACCGGGACAGGGTAGATGGAAACACCATATATTTT. Its translation: CATHRDRVDGNTIYF.

This clonotype was counted a few times. The genes are TRBV15 and TRBJ2-7, with D perhaps matching TRBD1 (6 bases). The CDR3 runs to 15 residues. V lost 0 bases, J lost 0 bases, and 9 bases lay in between. Looked up from germline, CDR1 is LNHNV and CDR2 is YYDKDF (reference sequence). The CDR3 DNA is TGTGCCACCAGCAGAGATCCACAGGGCTCCTACGAGCAGTACTTC. It yields the protein CATSRDPQGSYEQYF.

This chain joins TRBV30 and TRBJ2-7; D is unclear. The germline V gene encodes CDR1 GTSNPN and CDR2 SVGIG (reference sequence). The CDR3 sequence is 13 residues long. Trimming left V 4 bases short and J 2 bases short, with 12 bases between. CDR3 DNA sequence: TGTGCCTGGAAGGGAAAGCCGGCCTACGAGCAGTACTTC. As protein: CAWKGKPAYEQYF.

The V and J genes are TRBV5-1 and TRBJ1-6; D unresolved. Between the trimmed V and J ends, which lost 4 bases and 5 bases, there was a span of 13 bases. Germline CDR1 and CDR2: SGHRS and YFSETQ. The CDR3 runs 15 residues. The CDR3 region is CASSLSGNNNSPLHF. The CDR3 DNA is TGCGCCAGCAGCCTATCCGGGAACAATAATTCACCCCTCCACTTT.

This rearrangement joins TRBV15 to TRBJ1-2; tentative D call: TRBD1 (5 bases). Germline values: CDR1 LNHNV, CDR2 YYDKDF (reference sequence). CDR3 length equals 15 residues. Trimming pared 3 bases from V and 4 bases from J, leaving 15 bases between. The CDR3 loop is CATSRGVGAGYGYTF. In nucleotides, the CDR3 is TGTGCCACCAGCAGGGGCGTAGGGGCTGGCTATGGCTACACCTTC.

This clonotype was seen a handful of times. J is TRBJ2-3 and V is TRBV6-1, with 8 bases fitting TRBD1. V shed 2 bases, J shed 6 bases, and the junction held 4 bases outside the gene matches. Germline values: CDR1 MNHNS, CDR2 SASEGT. The CDR3 is made up of 14 amino acids. The DNA for the CDR3 is TGTGCCAGCAGTGAAAGCCGGACAGGGGATACGCAGTATTTT. Residues: CASSESRTGDTQYF.

This clonotype turned up a few times. This chain links TRBV5-5 with TRBJ2-1; a weak D match, TRBD1 (6 bases). Per germline, CDR1 SGHKS and CDR2 YYEKEE (reference sequence). This CDR3 is built from 15 residues. Trimming took off 7 bases at V and 0 bases at J, with 14 bases between the two ends. The DNA of the CDR3 is TGTGCCAGCTTTAAAGGGGGTCTCTCCTACAATGAGCAGTTCTTC. Translating gives CASFKGGLSYNEQFF.

This chain joins TRBV7-9 and TRBJ1-6, with D maybe TRBD1 (5 bases). CDR1 is SEHNR, CDR2 FQNEAQ, per germline (reference sequence). Trimming took off 6 bases at V and 7 bases at J, with 13 bases between the two ends. The CDR3 is 14 residues long. In DNA, the CDR3 is TGTGCCAGCAGGACCGGGACGCCCAATTCACCCCTCCACTTT. Protein: CASRTGTPNSPLHF.

This clonotype was seen a few times. V usage is TRBV12-3 or TRBV12-4 and J usage is TRBJ1-6; 8 bases align to TRBD1. V trimming: 5 bases; J trimming: 10 bases; junction bases outside the gene matches: 7. This CDR3 contains 14 residues. In DNA, the CDR3 is TGTGCCAGCAGTCCGGGACAGGCGAGGTCACCCCTCCACTTT. It yields the protein CASSPGQARSPLHF.

This clonotype was picked up many times. The V and J genes are TRBV12-3 or TRBV12-4 and TRBJ1-4; D is ambiguous. V lost 2 bases, J lost 5 bases, and 9 bases lay in between. The CDR3 spans 14 residues. CDR3 protein: CASSLRGGNEKLFF. The DNA of the CDR3 is TGTGCCAGCAGTTTACGGGGTGGAAATGAAAAACTGTTTTTT.

The chain's CDR3 is CSARDGAVLNTGELFF. CDR3 DNA sequence: TGCAGTGCTAGAGATGGAGCGGTACTAAACACCGGGGAGCTGTTTTTT. This chain links TRBV20-1 with TRBJ2-2, with a weak D call TRBD2 (5 bases). From germline, CDR1 is DFQATT and CDR2 SNEGSKA (reference sequence). The CDR3 contains 16 residues. Trimming removed 0 bases from V and 2 bases from J, with 13 bases in between.

This clonotype was recorded many times. The chain couples TRBV20-1 to TRBJ1-1; D not certain. Trimming stripped 6 bases from V and 1 base from J, with 15 bases between. CDR3 length: 14 amino acids. Germline V CDR1 and CDR2: DFQATT, SNEGSKA (reference sequence). CDR3 sequence reads: CSAHLPPGNTEAFF. The CDR3 nucleotides read TGCAGTGCCCATTTGCCCCCGGGGAACACTGAAGCTTTCTTT.

This clonotype was observed once. The chain joins TRBV7-8 to TRBJ2-2, with TRBD2 as a possible D gene (6 bases). The CDR3 runs 16 residues. Trimming shortened V by 5 bases and J by 6 bases, and 19 bases separated the two germline ends. CDR1 SGHVS and CDR2 FQNEAQ come from the germline V gene. The chain's CDR3 is CASSPSRREIPGELFF. As DNA, the CDR3 is TGTGCCAGCAGCCCCTCCCGACGGGAGATTCCCGGGGAGCTGTTTTTT. Full variable domain (outside the CDR3, taken from reference TRBV7-8 and TRBJ2-2): GAGVSQSPRYKVAKRGQDVALRCDPISGHVSLFWYQQALGQGPEFLTYFQNEAQLDKSGLPSDRFFAERPEGSVSTLKIQRTQQEDSAVYLCASSPSRREIPGELFFGEGSRLTVL.

V is TRBV2 and J is TRBJ2-6, with a tentative D call TRBD1 (5 bases). This CDR3 contains 17 residues. Trimming stripped 6 bases from V and 3 bases from J, with 18 bases between. Germline loops: CDR1 SNHLY, CDR2 FYNNEI. CDR3 sequence (DNA): TGTGCCAGCAGACACTCTTTCCAGGGTAGTGGGGCCAACGTCCTGACTTTC. Amino acids: CASRHSFQGSGANVLTF.

The chain uses TRBV7-9 and TRBJ1-4; 8 bases map to TRBD1. The CDR3 sequence is 14 residues long. Per germline, CDR1 SEHNR and CDR2 FQNEAQ (reference sequence). J gave up 3 bases and V 8 bases, and 5 bases lay outside the gene matches. The CDR3 protein is CASRLDRANEKLFF. The CDR3 nucleotides are TGTGCCAGCCGCCTGGACAGGGCTAATGAAAAACTGTTTTTT. The whole variable domain, remainder taken from reference TRBV7-9 and TRBJ1-4, is DTGVSQNPRHKITKRGQNVTFRCDPISEHNRLYWYRQTLGQGPEFLTYFQNEAQLEKSRLLSDRFSAERPKGSFSTLEIQRTEQGDSAMYLCASRLDRANEKLFFGSGTQLSVL.

The rearrangement uses TRBV28 and TRBJ2-1; a weak D match, TRBD2 (7 bases). The CDR3 is made up of 11 amino acids. The germline CDR1 and CDR2 sequences are MDHEN and SYDVKM. The CDR3 here is CAARGGTEQFF. The CDR3 region has the DNA TGTGCGGCGAGGGGGGGGACTGAGCAGTTCTTC.

The J gene is TRBJ2-1, the V gene TRBV20-1; TRBD2 aligns across 13 bases. CDR3 length: 21 residues. Germline trimming cut 6 bases from V and 0 bases from J; bases unmatched to any gene: 20. CDR1 is DFQATT and CDR2 is SNEGSKA in the germline V gene (reference sequence). The CDR3 loop is CSANAQIPTSGRAGSYNEQFF. CDR3 nucleotide sequence: TGCAGTGCCAATGCCCAGATACCAACTAGCGGGAGGGCAGGCTCCTACAATGAGCAGTTCTTC.

This clonotype was observed many times. The chain employs TRBV12-3 or TRBV12-4 and TRBJ2-3; 15 bases line up with TRBD2. This CDR3 has 16 residues. J was trimmed by 4 bases and V by 5 bases; bases with no gene match: 4. The CDR3 bases are TGTGCCAGCAGTCCCGGACTAGCGGGAGGGCCAGATACGCAGTATTTT. Protein: CASSPGLAGGPDTQYF.

V gene TRBV6-2 or TRBV6-3 combines with J gene TRBJ2-3, with D uncertain. The germline V gene encodes CDR1 MNHEY and CDR2 SVGEGT. The CDR3 length is 15 residues. The V gene lost 6 bases and the J gene lost 2 bases, with 15 bases spanning the gap. The CDR3 DNA follows: TGTGCCAGCAGCCCCGGGCCAGGAATCACAGATACGCAGTATTTT. Its translation: CASSPGPGITDTQYF.

This clonotype was detected ten times or more. The chain recombines TRBV20-1 with TRBJ2-5; no clear D gene. Per the germline V gene, CDR1 is DFQATT and CDR2 is SNEGSKA (reference sequence). There are 13 residues in the CDR3. V was trimmed by 6 bases and J by 1 base, leaving 12 bases between them. CDR3 DNA sequence: TGCAGTGCGCTCTCCTGGGGCCAAGAGACCCAGTACTTC. Translation: CSALSWGQETQYF.

In its sample, this clonotype was seen a few times. This rearrangement joins TRBV24-1 to TRBJ2-7, with a possible D match to TRBD1 (5 bases). Germline CDR1 reads KGHDR; CDR2 reads SFDVKD. The CDR3 extends over 13 amino acids. Trimming stripped 4 bases from V and 1 base from J, with 7 bases between. In DNA form, the CDR3 reads TGTGCCACCAGTGACAGGACATCCTACGAGCAGTACTTC. Amino acid sequence: CATSDRTSYEQYF.